The 18 T cell receptor beta chains in this list originate from one sample, sequenced in a study of OX40 agonist ivuxolimab in advanced cancers. Method: immunoSEQ multiplex PCR; TCRdb's copy keeps in-frame clones and lacks some. The sample holds 60,000 or so clones, about 90% seen once. Here the sequenced sample was CD4+ or CD8+ T cells sorted from blood, taken in a trial of the OX40 agonist ivuxolimab. These receptors came from an adult with an advanced solid tumor such as melanoma, head and neck, liver or kidney cancer.

The V call is TRBV6-5, the J call TRBJ1-1, with 9 bases aligning to TRBD1. The CDR3 length is 16 residues. Looked up from germline, CDR1 is MNHEY and CDR2 is SVGAGI. The V segment lost 0 bases and the J segment 0 bases; nucleotides outside the gene matches: 2. This chain's CDR3 is CASSYSGQGMNTEAFF. In nucleotides, the CDR3 is TGTGCCAGCAGTTACTCGGGACAGGGCATGAACACTGAAGCTTTCTTT.

V gene TRBV5-1 combines with J gene TRBJ2-1, with 9 bases lining up with TRBD1. In germline, CDR1 is SGHRS, CDR2 YFSETQ. V gave up 1 base and J gave up 1 base; unmatched junction bases: 15. The CDR3 covers 20 residues. CDR3 protein: CASSLLGEGQGLSSYNEQFF. CDR3 coding DNA: TGCGCCAGCAGCTTGCTGGGGGAGGGACAGGGACTATCATCCTACAATGAGCAGTTCTTC.

This chain joins TRBV19 and TRBJ2-6; TRBD1 matches 10 bases. The germline CDR1 and CDR2 sequences are LNHDA and SQIVND (reference sequence). CDR3 length: 19 amino acids. Trimming took 8 bases from V and 2 from J; bases not matched to a gene: 15. CDR3 sequence: CASSTYGGQGSPGANVLTF. As DNA, the CDR3 is TGTGCCAGTTCGACGTACGGGGGACAGGGGTCCCCTGGGGCCAACGTCCTGACTTTC.

This clone was picked up one time. This chain joins TRBV7-9 and TRBJ2-1, with a tentative D call TRBD2 (6 bases). CDR1 is SEHNR and CDR2 is FQNEAQ in the germline V gene (reference sequence). The V end was cut by 5 bases, the J end by 4 bases, with 15 bases between. This CDR3 is 15 amino acids long. As DNA, the CDR3 is TGTGCCAGCAGCCCAAGTTTCGGGGGATACAATGAGCAGTTCTTC. Its translation is CASSPSFGGYNEQFF. Drawing the rest from reference TRBV7-9 and TRBJ2-1, the complete variable domain is DTGVSQNPRHKITKRGQNVTFRCDPISEHNRLYWYRQTLGQGPEFLTYFQNEAQLEKSRLLSDRFSAERPKGSFSTLEIQRTEQGDSAMYLCASSPSFGGYNEQFFGPGTRLTVL.

This clone was seen a few times. This sequence joins TRBV6-1 and TRBJ1-5, with 8 bases fitting TRBD1. V was pared by 4 bases and J by 3 bases, with 5 bases of the junction left unmatched. This CDR3 contains 15 residues. CDR1 and CDR2 from the germline V gene are MNHNS and SASEGT. CDR3 in DNA: TGTGCCAGCAGTGTAGGACAGGGACCCAATCAGCCCCAGCATTTT. Its protein is CASSVGQGPNQPQHF.

The chain combines TRBV6-6 with TRBJ1-5; D perhaps matches TRBD1 (5 bases). Trimming took off 0 bases at V and 6 bases at J, with 12 bases between the two ends. The CDR3 sequence is 15 residues long. Per the germline V gene, CDR1 is MNHNY and CDR2 is SVGAGI (reference sequence). As DNA, the CDR3 is TGTGCCAGCAGTTACTCGCCAGGGATGGGTCAGCCCCAGCATTTT. It is translated as CASSYSPGMGQPQHF.

The chain has TRBV27 and TRBJ2-5, with D hard to call. The CDR3 runs to 15 residues. Trimming cost V 0 bases and J 0 bases, with 8 bases left between them. Germline CDR1 MNHEY, CDR2 SMNVEV (reference sequence). The CDR3: CASSLSPRYQETQYF. The CDR3 nucleotides read TGTGCCAGCAGTTTATCCCCACGGTACCAAGAGACCCAGTACTTC.

The chain joins TRBV7-9 to TRBJ1-3; TRBD1 aligns across 7 bases. The CDR3 totals 17 residues. Germline loops: CDR1 SEHNR, CDR2 FQNEAQ (reference sequence). V lost 11 bases to trimming and J lost 0 bases; unmatched junction nucleotides: 16. The CDR3, as DNA: TGTGCCGGCGAAGACAGGGAAAGAAGAAGCTCTGGAAACACCATATATTTT. Residues: CAGEDRERRSSGNTIYF.

This chain connects TRBV14 to TRBJ2-1, with D perhaps given as TRBD1 or TRBD2 (5 bases each). The V end was cut by 4 bases, the J end by 5 bases, with 12 bases between. Germline CDR1 and CDR2: SGHDN and FVKESK. The CDR3 spans 14 residues. The CDR3: CASSPGARHNEQFF. CDR3 bases: TGTGCCAGCAGCCCCGGGGCCCGCCACAATGAGCAGTTCTTC. Drawing the rest from reference TRBV14 and TRBJ2-1, the complete variable domain is EAGVTQFPSHSVIEKGQTVTLRCDPISGHDNLYWYRRVMGKEIKFLLHFVKESKQDESGMPNNRFLAERTGGTYSTLKVQPAELEDSGVYFCASSPGARHNEQFFGPGTRLTVL.

The chain joins TRBV19 to TRBJ1-5, with a possible D match to TRBD1 (6 bases). CDR1 and CDR2 (germline): LNHDA, SQIVND (reference sequence). The CDR3 sequence is 15 residues long. The germline V and J ends were trimmed by 2 bases and 6 bases, with 14 bases remaining between them. The CDR3 spells CASSIRQGPAQPQHF. The CDR3 DNA reads as TGTGCCAGTAGTATACGCCAGGGGCCCGCTCAGCCCCAGCATTTT.

The chain joins TRBV18 to TRBJ2-2, with 7 bases identical to TRBD1. The ends lost 6 bases at V and 3 bases at J; junction bases unmatched: 4. This CDR3 region has 14 residues. Germline lookup yields CDR1 KGHSH and CDR2 LQKENI. The CDR3 loop reads CASSRDSHTGELFF. The CDR3 DNA sequence: TGTGCCAGCTCCCGGGACAGTCACACCGGGGAGCTGTTTTTT.

This rearrangement joins TRBV27 to TRBJ1-2; D gene unclear. The CDR3 spans 15 residues. Germline CDR1 is MNHEY and CDR2 is SMNVEV (reference sequence). Between the trimmed V and J ends, which lost 7 bases and 3 bases, there was a span of 18 bases. This CDR3 is CASNRAGGVDYGYTF. As DNA, the CDR3 is TGTGCCAGCAACCGGGCGGGTGGGGTAGACTATGGCTACACCTTC.

This rearrangement joins TRBV29-1 to TRBJ2-1; 7 positions match TRBD2. The V and J ends lost 3 bases and 2 bases, in that order; junction bases with no gene match: 7. In germline, CDR1 is SQVTM, CDR2 ANQGSEA. The CDR3 contains 15 residues. The CDR3 DNA is TGCAGCGTTGAGGGTACTAGCGTCCCCTACAATGAGCAGTTCTTC. This sequence encodes CSVEGTSVPYNEQFF.

This clone was seen more than once but under ten times. This chain connects TRBV28 to TRBJ1-4, with unresolved D. CDR1 MDHEN and CDR2 SYDVKM come from the germline V gene. The germline V and J ends were trimmed by 6 bases and 6 bases, with 11 bases remaining between them. This CDR3 has 13 residues. The CDR3 nucleotides read TGTGCCAGCAGCACTACGTGGGATGAAAAACTGTTTTTT. It encodes CASSTTWDEKLFF.

V is TRBV6-6 and J is TRBJ1-5, with unresolved D. V lost 7 bases and J lost 0, with 13 bases in between. Germline assignment: CDR1 MNHNY and CDR2 SVGAGI (reference sequence). The CDR3 has 15 amino acids. CDR3 loop: CASTQGINSNQPQHF. The CDR3 DNA follows: TGTGCCAGCACCCAAGGGATCAATAGCAATCAGCCCCAGCATTTT.

The CDR3 sequence is CASSLYSRGRTEAFF. The CDR3 DNA reads as TGTGCCAGCAGTTTATATTCCCGGGGGCGCACTGAAGCTTTCTTT. The chain recombines TRBV28 with TRBJ1-1, with D maybe TRBD1 (6 bases). From germline, CDR1 is MDHEN and CDR2 SYDVKM. The V end was cut by 1 base, the J end by 4 bases, with 13 bases between. There are 15 residues in the CDR3.

The rearrangement uses TRBV6-6 and TRBJ2-7; perhaps TRBD1 as D (5 bases). The CDR3 spans 15 residues. The V gene lost 1 base and the J gene lost 1 base, with 11 bases spanning the gap. Germline V CDR1 and CDR2: MNHNY, SVGAGI (reference sequence). Here the CDR3 reads CASSYWGPKSYEQYF. As DNA, the CDR3 is TGTGCCAGCAGTTACTGGGGCCCTAAGTCCTACGAGCAGTACTTC.

The chain employs TRBV7-2 and TRBJ1-4, with D hard to call. Germline-derived CDR1 and CDR2 are SGHTA and FQGNSA. The CDR3 has 14 residues. The V end was cut by 1 base, the J end by 4 bases, with 7 bases between. The CDR3 region has the DNA TGTGCCAGCAGCTTAGGACGGCATAATGAAAAACTGTTTTTT. Its protein product is CASSLGRHNEKLFF.